These T cell receptor beta chains were read from a single sample in a study of control samples from healthy donors and cancer patients. Using immunoSEQ multiplex PCR, the repertoire was profiled, and TCRdb retains in-frame clones only, with some absent. The sample lists 65,000 to 90,000 clones; less than 95% were seen once. The sample consisted of blood. These receptors were taken from a woman in her 30s in good health. Each CDR3 is given with its conserved first and last residue. The D gene is left open where the match is weak. Rows may omit the clone size; those that give it use once, few, many or a size class.

- | TRBJ1-2 | TRBV27 | - | CASSFLGADGYTF | TGTGCCAGCAGTTTCTTGGGGGCGGATGGCTACACCTTC
- | TRBJ2-1 | TRBV6-1 | TRBD2 | CASSEVLGTSGVGNEQFF | TGTGCCAGCAGTGAAGTGTTAGGGACTAGCGGGGTTGGGAATGAGCAGTTCTTC
once | TRBJ1-1 | TRBV30 | - | CAWSEQSEAFF | TGTGCCTGGAGTGAACAATCTGAAGCTTTCTTT
- | TRBJ1-1 | TRBV5-6 | - | CASTPTGVNTEAFF | TGTGCCAGCACGCCGACAGGAGTGAACACTGAAGCTTTCTTT
- | TRBJ2-2 | TRBV7-9 | TRBD1 | CASSLATTGGRNGELFF | TGTGCCAGCAGCTTAGCGACGACAGGGGGAAGGAACGGGGAGCTGTTTTTT
- | TRBJ1-5 | TRBV27 | - | CASSPRTLDQPQHF | TGTGCCAGCAGTCCTCGGACACTTGATCAGCCCCAGCATTTT
- | TRBJ1-5 | TRBV15 | - | CATSRATNSNQPQHF | TGTGCCACCAGCAGAGCAACGAATAGCAATCAGCCCCAGCATTTT
- | TRBJ2-3 | TRBV27 | - | CASSLWQGTQDTQYF | TGTGCCAGCAGTTTATGGCAGGGTACGCAAGATACGCAGTATTTT
- | TRBJ2-3 | TRBV28 | TRBD2 | CASSSPGTSPDTQYF | TGTGCCAGCAGTTCCCCCGGGACTAGCCCAGATACGCAGTATTTT
- | TRBJ2-1 | TRBV12-3/TRBV12-4 | - | CASSLSSYNEQFF | TGTGCCAGCAGTTTGAGCTCCTACAATGAGCAGTTCTTC
once | TRBJ2-7 | TRBV29-1 | - | CSVEVALGTYEQYF | TGCAGCGTTGAAGTCGCCCTGGGGACCTACGAGCAGTACTTC
- | TRBJ2-5 | TRBV9 | TRBD2 | CASSASGTSVKETQYF | TGTGCCAGCAGCGCCTCCGGGACTAGTGTAAAAGAGACCCAGTACTTC
- | TRBJ1-4 | TRBV5-1 | - | CASSLAPREGEKLFF | TGCGCCAGCAGCTTGGCCCCCAGGGAAGGAGAAAAACTGTTTTTT
- | TRBJ1-1 | TRBV2 | - | CASSEDADLPAFF | TGTGCCAGCAGTGAAGACGCCGACCTGCCGGCTTTCTTT
- | TRBJ1-6 | TRBV5-1 | - | CASSSGASYNSPLHF | TGCGCCAGCAGCTCGGGGGCATCCTATAATTCACCCCTCCACTTT
- | TRBJ1-5 | TRBV28 | - | CASLHGRYNQPQHF | TGTGCCAGTCTCCATGGGCGGTACAATCAGCCCCAGCATTTT
- | TRBJ2-2 | TRBV5-6 | TRBD1 | CASSTDRGQGTGELFF | TGTGCCAGCAGCACTGACAGGGGGCAGGGCACCGGGGAGCTGTTTTTT
- | TRBJ1-5 | TRBV19 | TRBD1 | CASRGQVGQPQHF | TGTGCCAGTCGGGGACAGGTCGGTCAGCCCCAGCATTTT
once | TRBJ2-1 | TRBV5-4 | TRBD1 | CASSLGDRGFLEQFF | TGTGCCAGCAGCTTGGGAGACAGGGGGTTCTTGGAGCAGTTCTTC
- | TRBJ1-1 | TRBV5-5 | - | CASSPRHINTEAFF | TGTGCCAGCAGCCCCAGACACATTAACACTGAAGCTTTCTTT
- | TRBJ2-3 | TRBV29-1 | - | CSVERSTDTQYF | TGCAGCGTTGAAAGAAGCACAGATACGCAGTATTTT
- | TRBJ1-1 | TRBV12-3/TRBV12-4 | - | CASSFRQGTEAFF | TGTGCCAGCAGTTTTCGCCAGGGTACTGAAGCTTTCTTT